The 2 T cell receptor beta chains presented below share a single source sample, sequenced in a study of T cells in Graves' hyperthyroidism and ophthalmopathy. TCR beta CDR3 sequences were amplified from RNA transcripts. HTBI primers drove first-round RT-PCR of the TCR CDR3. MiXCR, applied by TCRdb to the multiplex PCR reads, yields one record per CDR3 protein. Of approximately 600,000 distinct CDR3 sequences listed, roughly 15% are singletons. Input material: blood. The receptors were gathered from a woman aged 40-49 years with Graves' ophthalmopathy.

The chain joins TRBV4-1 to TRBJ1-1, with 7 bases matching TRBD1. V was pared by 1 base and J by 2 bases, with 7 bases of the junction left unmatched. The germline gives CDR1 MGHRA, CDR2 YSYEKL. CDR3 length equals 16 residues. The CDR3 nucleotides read TGCGCCAGCAGCCAAGCCGGACAGGCTGGTAACACTGAAGCTTTCTTT. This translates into CASSQAGQAGNTEAFF.

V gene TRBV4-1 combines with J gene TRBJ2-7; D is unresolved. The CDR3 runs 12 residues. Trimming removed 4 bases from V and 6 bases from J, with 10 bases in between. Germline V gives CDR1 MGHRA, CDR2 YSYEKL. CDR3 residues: CASSPSKSEQYF. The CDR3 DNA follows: TGCGCCAGCAGCCCCAGTAAATCCGAGCAGTACTTC.